This TCR beta chain is drawn from a study of control samples from healthy donors and cancer patients. V dropped 0 bases and J dropped 13 bases, with 13 bases sitting between them. Germline V CDR1 and CDR2: SGHDN, FVKESK. CDR3 length: 13 residues. The assay was immunoSEQ multiplex PCR, and TCRdb's table has in-frame clones only and misses some. Of approximately 150,000 clones in the sample, about 90% were seen once. This chain connects TRBV14 to TRBJ2-1; D is perhaps TRBD2 (5 bases). This receptor was taken from a man between 50 and 59 years old with head and neck cancer. Sequenced input: PBMCs. The CDR3 spells CASSQDLSGIQFF. The CDR3 DNA sequence: TGTGCCAGCAGCCAAGATCTTTCGGGGATCCAGTTCTTC. Variable domain in full (rest from reference TRBV14 and TRBJ2-1): EAGVTQFPSHSVIEKGQTVTLRCDPISGHDNLYWYRRVMGKEIKFLLHFVKESKQDESGMPNNRFLAERTGGTYSTLKVQPAELEDSGVYFCASSQDLSGIQFFGPGTRLTVL.